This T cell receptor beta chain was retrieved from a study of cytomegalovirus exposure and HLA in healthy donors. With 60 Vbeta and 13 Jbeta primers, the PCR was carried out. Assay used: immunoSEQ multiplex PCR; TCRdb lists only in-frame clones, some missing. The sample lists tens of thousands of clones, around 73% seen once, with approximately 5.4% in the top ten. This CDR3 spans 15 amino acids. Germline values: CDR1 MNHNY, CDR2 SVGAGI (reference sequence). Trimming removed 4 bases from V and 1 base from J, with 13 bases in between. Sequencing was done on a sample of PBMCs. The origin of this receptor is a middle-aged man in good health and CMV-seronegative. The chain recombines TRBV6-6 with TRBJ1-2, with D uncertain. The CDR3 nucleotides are TGTGCCAGCAGTTCCCCTACCCTGGTTAACTATGGCTACACCTTC. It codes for CASSSPTLVNYGYTF.